This TCR beta chain was found in a study of glioma-infiltrating T cells after dendritic cell vaccination. The CDR3 runs 13 residues. After removal of 7 bases from V and 5 bases from J, the junction contained 7 bases not matched to a gene. The germline V gene has CDR1 LNHDA and CDR2 SQIVND (reference sequence). Sequenced by immunoSEQ multiplex PCR; TCRdb stores in-frame clones only, minus some. Seen here are 20,000 to 25,000 clones, 79% observed once, and the top ten hold roughly 34%. The sequence was obtained from a human donor with glioblastoma. The sequenced sample was blood, obtained before dendritic cell vaccination. The gene calls are TRBV19 and TRBJ2-7, with 8 bases that match TRBD1. CDR3 in amino acids: CASTRTGKHEQYF. The CDR3 DNA reads as TGTGCCAGTACCCGGACAGGGAAGCACGAGCAGTACTTC.